This is a list of T cell receptor beta chains from one sample in a study of blood T cell repertoires in COVID-19. Method: immunoSEQ multiplex PCR; TCRdb's copy keeps in-frame clones and lacks some. The data contain tens of thousands of clones, roughly nine tenths of them seen just once; the ten biggest clones take up over 0.95%. The sample taken for sequencing was peripheral blood. These TCRs come from a man aged 60 to 75 with acute or convalescent COVID-19. Each CDR3 is given with its conserved first and last residue. The order of the fields is clone size, D gene, J gene, V gene, CDR3 DNA, CDR3 protein. D genes are given only for firm matches. Clone size is given for some rows only: seen once, a few or many times, or a class if the clone is expanded.

.,.,TRBJ2-2,TRBV2,TGTGCCAGCAGTGTAATACAGGAGAACACCGGGGAGCTGTTTTTT,CASSVIQENTGELFF
.,.,TRBJ1-1,TRBV7-3,TGTGCCAGCAGTATAGGAGAGAACACTGAAGCTTTCTTT,CASSIGENTEAFF
.,TRBD1,TRBJ1-2,TRBV7-9,TGTGCCAGCAGCCAAACCGGACAGGGGATGTATGGCTACACCTTC,CASSQTGQGMYGYTF
few,.,TRBJ1-1,TRBV18,TGTGCCAGCTCACCAGTGGCAGGGGACACTGAAGCTTTCTTT,CASSPVAGDTEAFF
.,.,TRBJ2-5,TRBV5-1,TGCGCCAGCAGCCCCCGTAGGGGAGAGACCCAGTACTTC,CASSPRRGETQYF
.,.,TRBJ1-3,TRBV19,TGTGCCAGTACCCCCGGGGGGGTCGAAAACACCATATATTTT,CASTPGGVENTIYF
.,.,TRBJ1-3,TRBV3-1/TRBV3-2,TGTGCCAGCAGCCAATTGGGTACGGGTGGAAACACCATATATTTT,CASSQLGTGGNTIYF
.,.,TRBJ1-5,TRBV19,TGTGCCAGTAGTATACAGGGGCCGACGGGTCAGCCCCAGCATTTT,CASSIQGPTGQPQHF
once,.,TRBJ2-1,TRBV29-1,TGCAGCGTTGAAACCAGGGGTCGGGATGAGCAGTTCTTC,CSVETRGRDEQFF
.,TRBD1,TRBJ1-5,TRBV19,TGTGCCAGTAGTTCTGACAGGGTCAATCAGCCCCAGCATTTT,CASSSDRVNQPQHF
.,.,TRBJ1-2,TRBV29-1,TGCAGCGCAAGAGTGAGCTCGGGTGGCTACACCTTC,CSARVSSGGYTF
.,TRBD1,TRBJ1-3,TRBV6-5,TGTGCCAGCAGGATGGACAGGGAAACTGGAAACACCATATATTTT,CASRMDRETGNTIYF
.,TRBD1,TRBJ2-1,TRBV2,TGTGCCAGCAGCGTCGACAGGGTGGATGAGCAGTTCTTC,CASSVDRVDEQFF
.,.,TRBJ1-1,TRBV7-9,TGTGCCAGCAGCTTAGCGCAGGACACTGAAGCTTTCTTT,CASSLAQDTEAFF
.,.,TRBJ2-2,TRBV5-1,TGCGCCAGCAGCTTGGGACAGCAACCCGGGGAGCTGTTTTTT,CASSLGQQPGELFF
.,TRBD1,TRBJ1-1,TRBV7-3,TGTGCCAGCAGCCCGGGACAGACGCGAACTGAAGCTTTCTTT,CASSPGQTRTEAFF
.,.,TRBJ1-2,TRBV5-1,TGCGCCAGCAGCTTGGATACGGGGTATGGCTACACCTTC,CASSLDTGYGYTF
.,.,TRBJ1-2,TRBV9,TGTGCCAGCAGCGTAACCGCAGGGGATGACGGCTACACCTTC,CASSVTAGDDGYTF
.,.,TRBJ2-7,TRBV4-2,TGTGCCAGCAGCCATGGGGGACTTACATACGAGCAGTACTTC,CASSHGGLTYEQYF
.,.,TRBJ2-5,TRBV2,TGTGCCAGCAGTGTCAGGGGAGAGACCCAGTACTTC,CASSVRGETQYF
.,.,TRBJ2-7,TRBV7-9,TGTGCCAGCGGGCGGGCAGCAATTCCCTACGAGCAGTACTTC,CASGRAAIPYEQYF
.,.,TRBJ1-1,TRBV11-2,TGTGCCAGCAGCCCCCACCGGGGTAACACTGAAGCTTTCTTT,CASSPHRGNTEAFF
.,TRBD1,TRBJ1-1,TRBV5-1,TGCGCCAGCAGCCGTAAGACCGGGACAGGGGAGAACACTGAAGCTTTCTTT,CASSRKTGTGENTEAFF
.,TRBD1,TRBJ1-3,TRBV9,TGTGCCAGCAGCGCCACCGGGACAGGGAGCGGAAACACCATATATTTT,CASSATGTGSGNTIYF
.,.,TRBJ2-2,TRBV6-6,TGTGCCAGCAGTTACCGCCCGACATTGGGTGGGGAGCTGTTTTTT,CASSYRPTLGGELFF
.,.,TRBJ1-2,TRBV6-5,TGTGCCAGCAGTTACTTTTTGGACTCTAGTGGCTACACCTTC,CASSYFLDSSGYTF
once,TRBD1,TRBJ1-3,TRBV6-6,TGTGCCAGCAGAACAGGACAGGGGAGCTCTGGAAACACCATATATTTT,CASRTGQGSSGNTIYF
once,TRBD1,TRBJ2-7,TRBV18,TGTGCCAGTTCAACGACAGGGGCGGGGTACGAGCAGTACTTC,CASSTTGAGYEQYF
.,TRBD1,TRBJ1-2,TRBV4-1,TGCGCCAGCAGCCAAGACGGATTAGGGACAGGGGTGAACTATGGCTACACCTTC,CASSQDGLGTGVNYGYTF
.,.,TRBJ1-3,TRBV7-2,TGTGCCAGCAGCCCTAGCGCCGGATTAAAAGGCACCATATATTTT,CASSPSAGLKGTIYF
.,TRBD1,TRBJ1-1,TRBV12-5,TGTGCTAGTGGTCCGACAGGGTTGACTGAAGCTTTCTTT,CASGPTGLTEAFF
once,.,TRBJ2-1,TRBV3-1/TRBV3-2,TGTGCCAGCAGCCTCTGGCCGGGGGTAGGTAATGAGCAGTTCTTC,CASSLWPGVGNEQFF
few,TRBD1,TRBJ2-2,TRBV7-8,TGTGCCAGCAGCTTGGGCCGGCGGGACAGGGTTTCCGGGGAGCTGTTTTTT,CASSLGRRDRVSGELFF
.,.,TRBJ2-7,TRBV11-2,TGTGCCAGCAGCCGAGCCGGCAGGGAGGACTCCTACGAGCAGTACTTC,CASSRAGREDSYEQYF
.,TRBD1,TRBJ1-4,TRBV5-1,TGCGCCAGCAGCTTGGGACAGGGAGGTGGTGAAAAACTGTTTTTT,CASSLGQGGGEKLFF
once,.,TRBJ1-4,TRBV7-2,TGTGCCAGCAGCTTACCAGGGGCAGGGGAAAAACTGTTTTTT,CASSLPGAGEKLFF
.,TRBD2,TRBJ2-3,TRBV7-2,TGTGCCAGCAGCCTTAGCGGGGGGGCCGGTACAGATACGCAGTATTTT,CASSLSGGAGTDTQYF
.,TRBD1,TRBJ1-3,TRBV29-1,TGCAGCGTTCGACAGGGGACAAACTCTGGAAACACCATATATTTT,CSVRQGTNSGNTIYF
.,.,TRBJ1-5,TRBV18,TGTGCCAGCTCGTACTCTAGCAATCAGCCCCAGCATTTT,CASSYSSNQPQHF
.,TRBD1,TRBJ2-1,TRBV5-1,TGCGCCAGCAGCCCTGGGACAGGAGAGCAGTTCTTC,CASSPGTGEQFF
once,TRBD1,TRBJ1-3,TRBV5-6,TGTGCCAGCAGCTTGGGTGGACAGGGAGGAAACACCATATATTTT,CASSLGGQGGNTIYF
.,TRBD1,TRBJ1-6,TRBV7-2,TGTGCCAGCAGCTTACAGGGACAGGGTACCTCACCCCTCCACTTT,CASSLQGQGTSPLHF
.,.,TRBJ1-2,TRBV2,TGTGCCAGCAGTGAAGCGACTTCGCCCATTAACTATGGCTACACCTTC,CASSEATSPINYGYTF
.,.,TRBJ2-7,TRBV27,TGTGCCAGCAGACCCAACAGGGCTCCCTACGAGCAGTACTTC,CASRPNRAPYEQYF
.,.,TRBJ1-3,TRBV11-2,TGTGCCAGCAGCGCCTCGGGAGTTGTAAACACCATATATTTT,CASSASGVVNTIYF
.,.,TRBJ1-5,TRBV6-6,TGTGCCAGCCAGAGACAGGAGTTCCAGCCCCAGCATTTT,CASQRQEFQPQHF